This TCR beta chain was found in a study of T cells in narcolepsy. Study-wide findings and caveats: In some patient and control memory CD4+ samples, autoreactive clones were absent. Same-patient CSF and blood CD4+ T cell clonotypes included HCRT-specific and TRIB2-specific autoreactive ones. Healthy controls reportedly lacked the autoreactive clonotypes serially found in patients' blood.

Germline loops: CDR1 MNHNS, CDR2 SASEGT. CDR3 length: 13 residues. The V gene lost 4 bases and the J gene lost 6 bases, with 10 bases spanning the gap. This table comes from immunoSEQ multiplex PCR, and its TCRdb copy is limited to in-frame clones, with some not included. The sample has roughly 30,000 clones, 60% to 80% seen once. About this clone: Its antigen remains unknown.

This chain connects TRBV6-1 to TRBJ1-5; D might be TRBD1 (6 bases). The sequencing input was memory (CD45RA-) CD4+ T cells from blood. The TCR was taken from a human donor in good health. For the CDR3, the DNA is TGTGCCAGCAGTGGGCAGGGGTTTCAGCCCCAGCATTTT. It yields the protein CASSGQGFQPQHF.